The clone carrying this TCR beta chain came up a few times. Seattle enrolled patients during active infection and tracked them longitudinally. Per the original data handling: Reference gene primer amplification yielded estimated nucleated cell counts. The assay was immunoSEQ multiplex PCR, and TCRdb's table has in-frame clones only and misses some. V, J and clone size were drawn from that table, and D and trimming were deduced from the DNA. The repertoire has some 360,000 clones, over 75% of them found once; the top ten carry under 3%. These data are taken from a study of blood T cell repertoires in COVID-19. Study context: Researchers got acute and convalescent COVID-19 samples from the United States, Italy and Spain.

Germline V gene lookup returns CDR1 SNHLY and CDR2 FYNNEI. Trimming at V came to 7 bases and at J to 5 bases, leaving 8 bases not matched to a gene. The CDR3 totals 15 residues. The specimen was peripheral blood. J is TRBJ2-5 and V is TRBV2; 12 bases line up with TRBD2. This TCR derives from an older woman with COVID-19, enrolled during active disease. Here the CDR3 DNA reads TGTGCCAGCAAAGGGACTAGCGGGCAGCAGGAGACCCAGTACTTC. Encoded protein: CASKGTSGQQETQYF.